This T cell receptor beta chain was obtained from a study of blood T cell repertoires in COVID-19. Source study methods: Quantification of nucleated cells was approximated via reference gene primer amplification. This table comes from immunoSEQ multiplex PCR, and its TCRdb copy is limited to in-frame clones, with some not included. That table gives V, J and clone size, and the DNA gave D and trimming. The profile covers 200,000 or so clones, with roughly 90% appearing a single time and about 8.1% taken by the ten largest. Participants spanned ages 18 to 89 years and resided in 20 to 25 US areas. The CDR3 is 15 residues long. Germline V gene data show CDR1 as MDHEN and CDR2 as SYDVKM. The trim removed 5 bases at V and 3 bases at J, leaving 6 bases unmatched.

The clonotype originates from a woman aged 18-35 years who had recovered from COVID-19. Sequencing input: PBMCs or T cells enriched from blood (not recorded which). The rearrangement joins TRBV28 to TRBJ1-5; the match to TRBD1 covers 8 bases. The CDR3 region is CASSRQGHTNQPQHF. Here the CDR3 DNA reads TGTGCCAGCAGTCGACAGGGGCACACCAATCAGCCCCAGCATTTT.